The clone carrying this TCR beta chain appeared many times. Its specificity is not known. The sample belongs to a study of T cells in Graves' hyperthyroidism and ophthalmopathy. Across the whole study: Peripheral blood was obtained at initial diagnosis, preceding any treatment.

Findings and caveats of the study: From stable hyperthyroidism, ophthalmopathy was set apart by a 13 V-J model.

Template material for amplifying TCR beta CDR3 regions consisted of RNA transcripts. RT-PCR in the first round (using the HTBI primer set) targeted the TCR CDR3. TCRdb reprocessed the multiplex PCR reads with MiXCR, giving one entry per CDR3 protein. The sample lists approximately 640,000 distinct CDR3 sequences, 17% occurring once. V trimming: 7 bases; J trimming: 0 bases; junction bases outside the gene matches: 5. Germline V gene sequence: CDR1 SNHLY, CDR2 FYNNEI. This CDR3 contains 15 residues. Clinicians diagnosed patients from clinical symptoms, serum thyroxine and TRAb, thyroid ultrasound and orbital computed tomography. 10 ml of fresh peripheral blood supplied the PBMCs.

This sequence joins TRBV2 and TRBJ2-3; 9 bases map to TRBD2. Sequencing was carried out using blood. This receptor was identified in a middle-aged man with Graves' hyperthyroidism. CDR3 nucleotide sequence: TGTGCCAGCAAAACTGGACTAGCGAGCACAGATACGCAGTATTTT. Residues: CASKTGLASTDTQYF.